Below, 15 T cell receptor beta chains from the same sample are listed, as sequenced in a study of Ad26.COV2.S vaccination and SARS-CoV-2 variants. Measured with immunoSEQ multiplex PCR; TCRdb has only the in-frame clones, and not every one. The sample consists of roughly 450,000 clones, about nine tenths of them appearing once. Treatment noted: around 19 received Ad26.COV2.S at low or high dose, single or two shots; about 5 received placebo; per-sample allocation not given. Samples analyzed were those drawn on day 63 after the first vaccine or placebo injection. The specimen comprised peripheral blood, sampled in a trial of Ad26.COV2.S vaccine versus placebo. The receptor set was obtained from a person aged 18-65 years who received the Ad26.COV2.S COVID-19 vaccine or a placebo.

As concerns this clone: Other DNA sequences in the same sample also yield this CDR3. The gene calls are TRBV28 and TRBJ1-1, with no clear D. This CDR3 spans 13 amino acids. Germline-derived CDR1 and CDR2 are MDHEN and SYDVKM. V was shortened by 1 base and J by 2 bases, with 5 bases between the two germline ends. CDR3 coding DNA: TGTGCCAGCAGTTTATCGGGAAACACTGAAGCTTTCTTT. Its translation is CASSLSGNTEAFF.

The chain uses TRBV4-3 and TRBJ2-2; D not certain. Germline assignment: CDR1 LGHNA and CDR2 YSLEER. This CDR3 spans 17 amino acids. V was pared by 5 bases and J by 0 bases, with 16 bases between. The CDR3 nucleotides are TGCGCCAGCAGCGGACGGATTGGTTACGCGAACACCGGGGAGCTGTTTTTT. Its protein product is CASSGRIGYANTGELFF.

The genes are TRBV15 and TRBJ1-4; 9 nucleotides align to TRBD1. Germline trimming cut 2 bases from V and 0 bases from J; bases unmatched to any gene: 4. CDR3 length equals 17 residues. Germline loops: CDR1 LNHNV, CDR2 YYDKDF (reference sequence). The chain's CDR3 is CATSRNTGGPTNEKLFF. The DNA for the CDR3 is TGTGCCACCAGCAGAAATACAGGGGGCCCAACTAATGAAAAACTGTTTTTT.

The sample holds one count of this clone. This chain uses TRBV7-8 with TRBJ2-1; D gene uncertain. Trimming took off 5 bases at V and 6 bases at J, with 8 bases between the two ends. CDR1 is SGHVS, CDR2 FQNEAQ, per germline. The CDR3 sequence is 12 residues long. Here the CDR3 reads CASSPAGNEQFF. CDR3 bases: TGTGCCAGCAGCCCGGCCGGCAATGAGCAGTTCTTC.

The sample holds one count of this clone. V usage is TRBV29-1 and J usage is TRBJ1-2; tentatively, D is TRBD1 (5 bases). This CDR3 contains 13 residues. V was cut by 5 bases and J by 7 bases, with 17 bases left in between. CDR1 and CDR2 (germline): SQVTM, ANQGSEA. The CDR3 sequence: CSVFGGDWSGYTF. Here the CDR3 DNA reads TGCAGCGTTTTTGGGGGGGACTGGAGTGGCTACACCTTC.

With regard to this clone: The junction does not match germline at one end; this may be a read error. The gene calls are TRBV24-1 and TRBJ1-2; no reliable D call. CDR1 KGHDR and CDR2 SFDVKD come from the germline V gene. CDR3 length equals 11 residues. The DNA for the CDR3 is TGTGCCACAAGTGGCTTATATGGCTACACCTTC. Protein product: CATSGLYGYTF.

V gene TRBV29-1 combines with J gene TRBJ2-7, with no clear D. V lost 0 bases to trimming and J lost 5 bases, with 5 bases between them. CDR3 size: 11 residues. From germline, CDR1 is SQVTM and CDR2 ANQGSEA. The chain's CDR3 is CSVEDRHEQYF. The DNA of the CDR3 is TGCAGCGTTGAAGATCGGCACGAGCAGTACTTC.

The gene calls are TRBV10-3 and TRBJ1-6; 10 nucleotides align to TRBD1. CDR3 length equals 14 residues. V trimming: 7 bases; J trimming: 8 bases; junction bases outside the gene matches: 5. CDR1 and CDR2 (germline): ENHRY, SYGVKD. As DNA, the CDR3 is TGTGCCATCACCGACGGACAGGGGGATTCACCCCTCCACTTT. It specifies CAITDGQGDSPLHF.

The chain links TRBV15 to TRBJ1-5; D might be TRBD1 (5 bases). The CDR3 consists of 18 residues. V lost 3 bases, J lost 5 bases, and 23 bases lay in between. CDR1 is LNHNV and CDR2 is YYDKDF in the germline V gene (reference sequence). The CDR3 sequence: CATSSPQGLGSVDQPQHF. For the CDR3, the DNA is TGTGCCACCAGCAGTCCCCAGGGCCTAGGGAGTGTAGATCAGCCCCAGCATTTT.

The count of this clone is one. J is TRBJ1-2 and V is TRBV29-1; D not certain. Germline CDR1 SQVTM, CDR2 ANQGSEA. The CDR3 loop spans 14 amino acids. V shed 6 bases and J shed 5 bases, with 19 bases lying between them. The CDR3 is CSVEPGSNAYGYTF. CDR3 sequence (DNA): TGCAGCGTCGAACCCGGCTCTAATGCGTATGGCTACACCTTC.

The V and J genes are TRBV5-6 and TRBJ1-2; D might be TRBD1 (6 bases). The germline V gene has CDR1 SGHDT and CDR2 YYEEEE. Between the trimmed V and J ends, which lost 3 bases and 0 bases, there was a span of 15 bases. The CDR3 length is 16 residues. CDR3 sequence: CASSSGQIRSNYGYTF. CDR3 DNA: TGTGCCAGCAGCTCCGGACAGATAAGATCTAACTATGGCTACACCTTC. Based on the CDR3 plus reference TRBV5-6 and TRBJ1-2, the full variable domain is DAGVTQSPTHLIKTRGQQVTLRCSPKSGHDTVSWYQQALGQGPQFIFQYYEEEERQRGNFPDRFSGHQFPNYSSELNVNALLLGDSALYLCASSSGQIRSNYGYTFGSGTRLTVV.

This clone was counted a single time. The V and J genes are TRBV27 and TRBJ2-5; 9 bases are shared with TRBD2. Germline-derived CDR1 and CDR2 are MNHEY and SMNVEV (reference sequence). The J segment lost 5 bases and the V segment lost 7 bases, leaving 11 bases of the junction unmatched. The CDR3 has 15 amino acids. The CDR3 reads CASKVAGGLYETQYF. In DNA, the CDR3 is TGTGCCAGCAAGGTGGCGGGAGGGCTCTATGAGACCCAGTACTTC.

The chain has TRBV28 and TRBJ1-5; D uncertain. CDR3 length equals 15 residues. The germline CDR1 and CDR2 sequences are MDHEN and SYDVKM. Trimming removed 2 bases from V and 0 bases from J, with 8 bases in between. This CDR3 is CASSLIGSSNQPQHF. DNA for the CDR3: TGTGCCAGCAGTTTAATTGGGAGTAGCAATCAGCCCCAGCATTTT.

In this sample, this clone turned up a few times. The chain has TRBV10-1 and TRBJ2-1, with TRBD2 identical over 13 bases. This CDR3 spans 14 amino acids. With V trimmed by 5 bases and J by 10 bases, 5 bases remained unmatched. Germline lookup yields CDR1 WNHNN and CDR2 SYGVQD (reference sequence). The CDR3 DNA follows: TGCGCCAGCAGTCCGGGACTAGCGGGATGGGAGCAGTTCTTC. It is translated as CASSPGLAGWEQFF.

The chain joins TRBV3-1 (or the pseudogene TRBV3-2) to TRBJ1-1; no clear D gene. Germline CDR1 is LGHDT and CDR2 is YNNKEL (reference sequence). CDR3 length: 15 residues. The ends were cut back, 2 bases at V and 0 bases at J, with 10 bases in the middle. The CDR3, as DNA: TGTGCCAGCAGCCAATTGTCGGCTTTGAACACTGAAGCTTTCTTT. It encodes CASSQLSALNTEAFF.